Below, 10 T cell receptor beta chains from the same sample are listed, as sequenced in a study of T cells in Graves' hyperthyroidism and ophthalmopathy. The source material, RNA transcripts, was used to amplify TCR beta CDR3 regions. First-round RT-PCR targeting the TCR CDR3 was performed with the HTBI primer set. One entry per CDR3 protein results from TCRdb running MiXCR on the multiplex PCR reads. The data hold roughly 500,000 distinct CDR3 sequences, with around 50% observed a single time. Sequencing used peripheral blood or thyroid tissue (not recorded which). Every receptor here comes from an adult woman with Graves' disease, either hyperthyroidism or ophthalmopathy (not recorded which).

Worth noting for this clonotype: Relative to the germline gene, one junction end is altered; a read error may explain this. The rearrangement uses TRBV10-3 and TRBJ2-5; 13 nucleotides align to TRBD2. CDR1 and CDR2 from the germline V gene are ENHRY and SYGVKD. The CDR3 length is 18 residues. The DNA for the CDR3 is TGTGCCAGCAGTTACTCGCCTCAACTAGCGGGAGGGGGAGAGACCCAGTACTTC. Its translation is CASSYSPQLAGGGETQYF.

V usage is TRBV20-1 and J usage is TRBJ1-5; D unclear. This CDR3 comprises 13 residues. CDR1 DFQATT and CDR2 SNEGSKA come from the germline V gene (reference sequence). V was trimmed by 3 bases and J by 7 bases, leaving 13 bases between them. The CDR3 loop reads CSASREVDQPQHF. In DNA form, the CDR3 reads TGCAGTGCTAGTCGTGAGGTAGACCAGCCCCAGCATTTT.

This sequence joins TRBV24-1 and TRBJ2-5; 10 bases align to TRBD2. Germline trimming cut 9 bases from V and 11 bases from J; bases unmatched to any gene: 17. This CDR3 region has 15 residues. Per germline, CDR1 KGHDR and CDR2 SFDVKD. The CDR3 protein is CATSSASGSGNEQYF. DNA of the CDR3: TGTGCCACCTCTAGCGCTAGCGGGAGTGGAAATGAGCAGTACTTC.

V is TRBV20-1 and J is TRBJ2-7; 7 positions agree with TRBD2. CDR1 and CDR2 from the germline V gene are DFQATT and SNEGSKA (reference sequence). Trimming at V came to 4 bases and at J to 1 base, leaving 4 bases not matched to a gene. This CDR3 has 13 residues. The DNA of the CDR3 is TGCAGTGCTAAAACGGGGGGATCCTACGAGCAGTACTTC. This sequence encodes CSAKTGGSYEQYF.

The rearrangement links TRBV2 to TRBJ2-2; tentatively, D is TRBD2 (6 bases). Germline V CDR1 and CDR2: SNHLY, FYNNEI. V gave up 4 bases and J gave up 5 bases, with 14 bases separating them. The length of the CDR3 is 15 residues. CDR3 loop: CASSAFRRATGELFF. The CDR3 coding sequence is TGTGCCAGCAGTGCGTTCCGGAGGGCGACCGGGGAGCTGTTTTTT.

In this sample, this clonotype turned up many times. This chain joins TRBV10-3 and TRBJ2-7, with 9 bases fitting TRBD2. After removal of 3 bases from V and 3 bases from J, the junction contained 0 bases not matched to a gene. The CDR3 contains 13 residues. CDR1 is ENHRY and CDR2 is SYGVKD in the germline V gene. In nucleotides, the CDR3 is TGTGCCATCAGTGAACTAGCGGGCTACGAGCAGTACTTC. Its protein product is CAISELAGYEQYF.

The chain uses TRBV19 and TRBJ2-7; 9 nucleotides align to TRBD1. The CDR3 length is 14 residues. Per germline, CDR1 LNHDA and CDR2 SQIVND (reference sequence). V shed 5 bases, J shed 5 bases, and the junction held 7 bases outside the gene matches. The DNA of the CDR3 is TGTGCCAGTAGTTACAGGGGGCCGCGGGACGAGCAGTACTTC. Protein product: CASSYRGPRDEQYF. Filled out from reference TRBV19 and TRBJ2-7, the complete variable domain reads DGGITQSPKYLFRKEGQNVTLSCEQNLNHDAMYWYRQDPGQGLRLIYYSQIVNDFQKGDIAEGYSVSREKKESFPLTVTSAQKNPTAFYLCASSYRGPRDEQYFGPGTRLTVT.

Only a few counts were recorded for this clonotype. This chain connects TRBV9 to TRBJ2-7, with D hard to call. CDR1 and CDR2 (germline): SGDLS, YYNGEE. The CDR3 loop spans 14 amino acids. Trimming stripped 0 bases from V and 0 bases from J, with 7 bases between. In DNA, the CDR3 is TGTGCCAGCAGCGTAGGTCAGAACTCCTACGAGCAGTACTTC. The encoded protein is CASSVGQNSYEQYF.

At least ten counts were recorded for this clonotype. This chain links TRBV20-1 with TRBJ1-1, with D perhaps matching TRBD1 (6 bases). V was pared by 0 bases and J by 1 base, with 12 bases between. The CDR3 sequence is 15 residues long. Germline V gene data show CDR1 as DFQATT and CDR2 as SNEGSKA (reference sequence). The CDR3 here is CSARDLTGQNTEAFF. In nucleotides, the CDR3 is TGCAGTGCTAGAGATCTAACAGGGCAGAACACTGAAGCTTTCTTT.

This clonotype came up a few times. The chain combines TRBV12-3 or TRBV12-4 with TRBJ2-7; TRBD2 matches at 9 bases. CDR3 length: 14 amino acids. The J segment lost 2 bases and the V segment lost 5 bases, leaving 4 bases of the junction unmatched. The DNA of the CDR3 is TGTGCCAGCAGTACAGCGGGAGGCGCCTACGAGCAGTACTTC. This encodes CASSTAGGAYEQYF.